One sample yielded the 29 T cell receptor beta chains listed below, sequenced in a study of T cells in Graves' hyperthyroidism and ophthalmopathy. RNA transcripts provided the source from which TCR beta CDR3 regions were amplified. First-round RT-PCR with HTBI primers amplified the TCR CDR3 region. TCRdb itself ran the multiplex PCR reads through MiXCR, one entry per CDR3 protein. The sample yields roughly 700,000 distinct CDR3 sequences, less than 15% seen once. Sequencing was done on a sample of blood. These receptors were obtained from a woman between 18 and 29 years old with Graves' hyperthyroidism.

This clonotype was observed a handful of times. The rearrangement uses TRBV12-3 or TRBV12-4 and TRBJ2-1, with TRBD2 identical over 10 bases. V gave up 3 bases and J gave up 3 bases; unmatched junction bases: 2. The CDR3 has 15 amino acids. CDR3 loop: CASSFSSGGYNEQFF. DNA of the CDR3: TGTGCCAGCAGTTTTTCTAGCGGGGGCTACAATGAGCAGTTCTTC.

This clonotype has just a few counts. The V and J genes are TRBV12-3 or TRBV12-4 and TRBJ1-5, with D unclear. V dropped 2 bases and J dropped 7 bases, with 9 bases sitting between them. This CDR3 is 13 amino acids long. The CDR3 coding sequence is TGTGCCAGCAGTTTAAGACCCGGCCAGCCCCAGCATTTT. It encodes CASSLRPGQPQHF.

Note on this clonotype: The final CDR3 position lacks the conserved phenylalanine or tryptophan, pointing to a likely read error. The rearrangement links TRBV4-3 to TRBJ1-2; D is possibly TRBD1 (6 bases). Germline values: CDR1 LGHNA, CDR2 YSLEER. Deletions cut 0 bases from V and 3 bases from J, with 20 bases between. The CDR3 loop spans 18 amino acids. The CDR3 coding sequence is TGCGCCAGCAGCCAAGATAGAGGGGGGCGGGACACATACTATGGCTACACCCTC. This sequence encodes CASSQDRGGRDTYYGYTL.

CDR3 loop: CAWRWGRSDPEAFF. CDR3 bases: TGTGCCTGGAGATGGGGCAGGTCTGATCCTGAAGCTTTCTTT. The chain links TRBV30 to TRBJ1-1; D possibly corresponds to TRBD1 (5 bases). Per germline, CDR1 GTSNPN and CDR2 SVGIG (reference sequence). The CDR3 runs 14 residues. Trimming took off 3 bases at V and 6 bases at J, with 17 bases between the two ends.

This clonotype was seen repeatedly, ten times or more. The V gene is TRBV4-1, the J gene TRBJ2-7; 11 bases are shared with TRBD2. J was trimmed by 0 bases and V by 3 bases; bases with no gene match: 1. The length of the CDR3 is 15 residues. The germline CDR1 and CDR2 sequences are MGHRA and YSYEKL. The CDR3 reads CASSQGLAASYEQYF. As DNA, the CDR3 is TGCGCCAGCAGCCAGGGACTAGCGGCCTCCTACGAGCAGTACTTC.

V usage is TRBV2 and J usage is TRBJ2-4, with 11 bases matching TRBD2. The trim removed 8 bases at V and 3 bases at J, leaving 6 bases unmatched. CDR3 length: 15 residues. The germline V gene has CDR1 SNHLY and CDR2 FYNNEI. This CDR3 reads CASRPTSGDKNIQYF. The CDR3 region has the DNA TGTGCCAGCCGACCGACTAGCGGGGACAAAAACATTCAGTACTTC.

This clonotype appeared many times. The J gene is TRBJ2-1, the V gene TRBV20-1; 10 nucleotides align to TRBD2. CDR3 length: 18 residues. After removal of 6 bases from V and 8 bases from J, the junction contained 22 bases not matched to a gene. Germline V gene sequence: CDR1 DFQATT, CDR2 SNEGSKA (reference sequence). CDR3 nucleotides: TGCAGTGCCAGGGGGGGGAGGAGGCTAGCGGGAGATGCAGATGAGCAGTTCTTC. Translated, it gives CSARGGRRLAGDADEQFF.

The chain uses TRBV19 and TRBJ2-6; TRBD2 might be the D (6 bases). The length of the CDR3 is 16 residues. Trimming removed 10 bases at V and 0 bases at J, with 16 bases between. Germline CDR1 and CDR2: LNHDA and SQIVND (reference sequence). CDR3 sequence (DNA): TGTGCCACCAAGCGGGCAGCCAGCTCTGGGGCCAACGTCCTGACTTTC. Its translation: CATKRAASSGANVLTF. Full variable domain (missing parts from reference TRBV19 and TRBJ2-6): DGGITQSPKYLFRKEGQNVTLSCEQNLNHDAMYWYRQDPGQGLRLIYYSQIVNDFQKGDIAEGYSVSREKKESFPLTVTSAQKNPTAFYLCATKRAASSGANVLTFGAGSRLTVL.

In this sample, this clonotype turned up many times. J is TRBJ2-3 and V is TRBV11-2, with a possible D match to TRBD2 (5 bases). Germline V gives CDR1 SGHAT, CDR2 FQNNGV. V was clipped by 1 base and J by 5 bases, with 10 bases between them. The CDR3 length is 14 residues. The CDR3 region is CASSLVGVGDTQYF. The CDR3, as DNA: TGTGCCAGCAGCTTAGTGGGAGTGGGAGATACGCAGTATTTT.

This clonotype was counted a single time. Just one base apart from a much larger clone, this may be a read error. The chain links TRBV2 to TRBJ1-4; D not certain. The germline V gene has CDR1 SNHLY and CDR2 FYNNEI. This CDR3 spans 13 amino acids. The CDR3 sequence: CTSSPTVFEKLFF. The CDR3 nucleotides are TGTACCAGCTCGCCGACGGTGTTTGAAAAACTGTTTTTT.

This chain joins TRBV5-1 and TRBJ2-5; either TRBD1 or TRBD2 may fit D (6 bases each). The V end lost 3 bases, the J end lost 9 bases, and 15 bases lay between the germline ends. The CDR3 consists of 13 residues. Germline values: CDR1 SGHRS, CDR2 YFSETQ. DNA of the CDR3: TGCGCCAGCAGCTCGCTGGTGGAGGGGGCCCAGTACTTC. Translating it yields CASSSLVEGAQYF.

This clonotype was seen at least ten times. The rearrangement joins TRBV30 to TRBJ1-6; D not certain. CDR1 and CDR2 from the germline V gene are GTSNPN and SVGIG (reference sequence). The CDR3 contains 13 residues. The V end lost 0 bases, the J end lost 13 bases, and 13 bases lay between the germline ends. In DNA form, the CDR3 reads TGTGCCTGGAGTGTAGGGTGGCCGCGGCCCCTCCACTTT. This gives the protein CAWSVGWPRPLHF.

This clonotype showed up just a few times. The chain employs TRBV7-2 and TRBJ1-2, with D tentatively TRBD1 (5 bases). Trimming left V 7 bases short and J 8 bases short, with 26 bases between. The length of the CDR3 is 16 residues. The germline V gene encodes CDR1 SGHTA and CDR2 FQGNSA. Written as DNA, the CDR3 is TGTGCCAGCACCCAATCGAGGACCAGGGTGGGGTTAGGCTACACCTTC. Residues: CASTQSRTRVGLGYTF.

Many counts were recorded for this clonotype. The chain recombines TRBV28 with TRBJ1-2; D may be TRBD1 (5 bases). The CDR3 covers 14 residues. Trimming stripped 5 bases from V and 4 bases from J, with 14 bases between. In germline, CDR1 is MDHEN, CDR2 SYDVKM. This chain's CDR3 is CASSPQGRSYGYTF. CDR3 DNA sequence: TGTGCCAGCAGTCCCCAGGGTAGGTCCTATGGCTACACCTTC.

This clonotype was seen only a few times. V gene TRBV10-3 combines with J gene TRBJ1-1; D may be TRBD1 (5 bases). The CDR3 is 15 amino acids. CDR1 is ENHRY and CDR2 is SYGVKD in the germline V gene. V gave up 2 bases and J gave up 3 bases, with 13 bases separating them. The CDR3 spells CAISELGGLHTEAFF. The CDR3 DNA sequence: TGTGCCATCAGTGAGCTCGGGGGGTTGCACACTGAAGCTTTCTTT.

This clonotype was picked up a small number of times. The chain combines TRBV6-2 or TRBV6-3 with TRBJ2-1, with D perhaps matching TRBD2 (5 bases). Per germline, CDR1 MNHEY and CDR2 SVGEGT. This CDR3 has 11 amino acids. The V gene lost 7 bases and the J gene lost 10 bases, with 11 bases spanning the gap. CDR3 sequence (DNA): TGTGCCAGCACCACTGGACTCGAGCAGTTCTTC. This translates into CASTTGLEQFF.

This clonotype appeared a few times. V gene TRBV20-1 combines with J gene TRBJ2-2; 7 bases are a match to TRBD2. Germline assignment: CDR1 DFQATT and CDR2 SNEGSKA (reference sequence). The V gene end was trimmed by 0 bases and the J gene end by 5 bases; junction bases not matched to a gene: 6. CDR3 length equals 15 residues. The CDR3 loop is CSARDRGRRTGELFF. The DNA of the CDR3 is TGCAGTGCTAGAGATCGCGGGAGAAGGACCGGGGAGCTGTTTTTT.

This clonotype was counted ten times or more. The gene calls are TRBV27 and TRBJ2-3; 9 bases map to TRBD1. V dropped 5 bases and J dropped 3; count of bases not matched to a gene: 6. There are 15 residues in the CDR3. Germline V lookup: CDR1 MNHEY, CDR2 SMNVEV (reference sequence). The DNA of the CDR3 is TGTGCCAGCAGTCTACAGGGGGCGCGTACAGATACGCAGTATTTT. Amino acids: CASSLQGARTDTQYF.

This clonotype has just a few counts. The CDR3 nucleotides read TGTGCCAGTAGTATTCTAGCGGGAGGTCTACAATGGCATGAGCAGTTCTTC. Protein: CASSILAGGLQWHEQFF. This chain links TRBV19 with TRBJ2-1, with TRBD2 matching over 11 bases. J lost 8 bases, V lost 3 bases, and 12 bases had no gene match. There are 17 residues in the CDR3. Germline CDR1 reads LNHDA; CDR2 reads SQIVND (reference sequence).

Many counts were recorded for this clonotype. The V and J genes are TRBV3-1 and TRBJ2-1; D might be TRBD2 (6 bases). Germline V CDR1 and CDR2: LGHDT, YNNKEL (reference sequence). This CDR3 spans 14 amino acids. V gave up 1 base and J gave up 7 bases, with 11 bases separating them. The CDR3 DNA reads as TGTGCCAGCAGCCAAGCGGGTAGCGGAAATGAGCAGTTCTTC. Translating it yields CASSQAGSGNEQFF.

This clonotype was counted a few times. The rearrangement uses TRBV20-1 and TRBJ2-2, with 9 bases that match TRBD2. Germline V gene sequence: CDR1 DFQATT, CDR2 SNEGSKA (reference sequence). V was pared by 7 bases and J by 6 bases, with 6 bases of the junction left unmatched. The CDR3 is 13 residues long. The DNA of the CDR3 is TGCAGTGTCGGCGGGAGGGGCCCCGGGGAGCTGTTTTTT. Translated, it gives CSVGGRGPGELFF.

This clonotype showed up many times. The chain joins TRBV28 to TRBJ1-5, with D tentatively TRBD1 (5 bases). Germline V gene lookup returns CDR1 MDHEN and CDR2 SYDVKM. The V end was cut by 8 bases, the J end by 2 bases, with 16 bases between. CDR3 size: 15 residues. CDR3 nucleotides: TGTGCCAGCCAGAAAAGGGGAGTGGGCAATCAGCCCCAGCATTTT. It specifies CASQKRGVGNQPQHF.

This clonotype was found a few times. CDR3 sequence (DNA): TGTGCCAGCAGCCAAGTACTAGCGGGAGCCCCCAGCTCCTACAATGAGCAGTTCTTC. Translation gives CASSQVLAGAPSSYNEQFF. The rearrangement uses TRBV3-1 and TRBJ2-1; 11 bases are shared with TRBD2. The CDR3 runs to 19 residues. V dropped 1 base and J dropped 0; count of bases not matched to a gene: 8. CDR1 is LGHDT, CDR2 YNNKEL, per germline (reference sequence).

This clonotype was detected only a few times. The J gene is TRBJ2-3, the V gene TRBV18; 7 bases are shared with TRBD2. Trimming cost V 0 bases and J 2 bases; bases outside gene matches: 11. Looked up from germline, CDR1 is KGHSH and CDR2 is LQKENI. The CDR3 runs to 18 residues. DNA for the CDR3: TGTGCCAGCTCACCACCAAGGACTAGATCTCCACACACAGATACGCAGTATTTT. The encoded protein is CASSPPRTRSPHTDTQYF.

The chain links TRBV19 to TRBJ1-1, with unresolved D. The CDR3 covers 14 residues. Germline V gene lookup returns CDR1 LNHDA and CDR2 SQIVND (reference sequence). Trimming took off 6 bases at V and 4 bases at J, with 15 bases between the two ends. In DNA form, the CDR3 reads TGTGCCAGTAGACCGGGCTACGAACGCACTGAAGCTTTCTTT. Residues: CASRPGYERTEAFF. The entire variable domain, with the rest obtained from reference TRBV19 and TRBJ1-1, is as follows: DGGITQSPKYLFRKEGQNVTLSCEQNLNHDAMYWYRQDPGQGLRLIYYSQIVNDFQKGDIAEGYSVSREKKESFPLTVTSAQKNPTAFYLCASRPGYERTEAFFGQGTRLTVV.

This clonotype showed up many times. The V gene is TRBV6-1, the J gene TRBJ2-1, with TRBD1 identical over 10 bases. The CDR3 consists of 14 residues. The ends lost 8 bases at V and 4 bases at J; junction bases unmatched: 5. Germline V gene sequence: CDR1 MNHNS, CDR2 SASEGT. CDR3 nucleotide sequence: TGTGCCAGCGTGACAGGGGGCAGTTACAATGAGCAGTTCTTC. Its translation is CASVTGGSYNEQFF.

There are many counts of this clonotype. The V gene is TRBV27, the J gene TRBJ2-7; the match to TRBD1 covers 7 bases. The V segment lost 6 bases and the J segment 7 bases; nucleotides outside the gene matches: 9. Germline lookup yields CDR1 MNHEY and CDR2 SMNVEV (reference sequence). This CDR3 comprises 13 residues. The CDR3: CASSPGTVLEQYF. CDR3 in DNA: TGTGCCAGCAGCCCCGGGACAGTATTGGAGCAGTACTTC.

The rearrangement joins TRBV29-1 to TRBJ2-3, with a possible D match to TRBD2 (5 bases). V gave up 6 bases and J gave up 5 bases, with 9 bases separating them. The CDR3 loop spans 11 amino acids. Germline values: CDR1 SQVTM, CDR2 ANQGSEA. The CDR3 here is CSVGLGDTQYF. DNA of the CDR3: TGCAGCGTAGGACTCGGAGATACGCAGTATTTT.

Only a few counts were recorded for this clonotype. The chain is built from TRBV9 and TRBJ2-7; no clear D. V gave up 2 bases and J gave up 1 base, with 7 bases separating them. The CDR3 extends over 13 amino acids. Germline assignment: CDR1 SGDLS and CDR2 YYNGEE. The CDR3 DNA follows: TGTGCCAGCAGCGTTGGGGATTCCTACGAGCAGTACTTC. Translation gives CASSVGDSYEQYF.